A single sample is the source of the 20 T cell receptor beta chains below, sequenced in a study of cytomegalovirus exposure and HLA in healthy donors. The PCR had 60 Vbeta and 13 Jbeta primers. Assay: immunoSEQ multiplex PCR; the TCRdb copy retains only in-frame clones and omits some. The sample lists roughly 100,000 clones; 83% were seen once. Sequencing was done on a sample of PBMCs. The receptors were sampled from a man aged 18 to 29 in good health and CMV-seronegative.

V gene TRBV29-1 combines with J gene TRBJ2-1, with 7 nucleotides matching TRBD2. The CDR3 covers 13 residues. V was clipped by 6 bases and J by 10 bases; unmatched bases: 12. Germline V gene lookup returns CDR1 SQVTM and CDR2 ANQGSEA. The CDR3 here is CSVTSTRWGEQFF. As DNA, the CDR3 is TGCAGCGTGACTAGCACCCGATGGGGAGAGCAGTTCTTC.

This chain joins TRBV19 and TRBJ1-2; TRBD1 matches at 7 bases. With V trimmed by 3 bases and J by 1 base, 11 bases remained unmatched. The CDR3 consists of 17 residues. The germline CDR1 and CDR2 sequences are LNHDA and SQIVND (reference sequence). The CDR3: CASSIEDRIIDNYGYTF. DNA for the CDR3: TGTGCCAGTAGTATCGAGGACAGGATAATTGATAACTATGGCTACACCTTC.

V gene TRBV9 combines with J gene TRBJ1-2; 12 nucleotides agree with TRBD1. Germline V gene sequence: CDR1 SGDLS, CDR2 YYNGEE. The CDR3 extends over 14 amino acids. Trimming removed 6 bases from V and 7 bases from J; junction bases left unmatched: 7. DNA of the CDR3: TGTGCCAGCACCATGCTGGGACAGGGGGCTGGCTACACCTTC. Translating gives CASTMLGQGAGYTF.

The rearrangement joins TRBV6-1 to TRBJ1-2; possible D gene TRBD1, 5 bases. With 6 bases removed from V and 8 bases from J, the gap between germline ends came to 19 bases. CDR1 is MNHNS, CDR2 SASEGT, per germline. The CDR3 is 14 amino acids. This CDR3 is CASSRAGPPEGYTF. The CDR3 DNA is TGTGCCAGCAGCCGCGCAGGGCCCCCCGAGGGCTACACCTTC.

The chain carries TRBV6-5 and TRBJ2-3, with D tentatively TRBD2 (6 bases). Between the trimmed V and J ends, which lost 6 bases and 2 bases, there was a span of 12 bases. CDR1 is MNHEY, CDR2 SVGAGI, per germline. This CDR3 is 14 amino acids long. This CDR3 reads CASRPEGFTDTQYF. CDR3 in DNA: TGTGCCAGCAGACCGGAGGGCTTCACAGATACGCAGTATTTT.

The chain combines TRBV5-1 with TRBJ2-5; 10 nucleotides line up with TRBD2. Trimming took 4 bases from V and 5 from J; bases not matched to a gene: 8. The CDR3 totals 15 residues. In germline, CDR1 is SGHRS, CDR2 YFSETQ. In nucleotides, the CDR3 is TGCGCCAGCAGCACAGGACTAGCGGTGGTTGAGACCCAGTACTTC. It codes for CASSTGLAVVETQYF. Based on the CDR3 plus reference TRBV5-1 and TRBJ2-5, the full variable domain is KAGVTQTPRYLIKTRGQQVTLSCSPISGHRSVSWYQQTPGQGLQFLFEYFSETQRNKGNFPGRFSGRQFSNSRSEMNVSTLELGDSALYLCASSTGLAVVETQYFGPGTRLLVL.

This clone appeared a few times. The rearrangement joins TRBV6-5 to TRBJ1-1; 9 bases align to TRBD1. J gave up 6 bases and V 5 bases, and 4 bases lay outside the gene matches. The CDR3 is 13 residues long. Germline CDR1 MNHEY, CDR2 SVGAGI. Here the CDR3 DNA reads TGTGCCAGCAGTCCCCGACAGGGGGCTGAAGCTTTCTTT. This sequence encodes CASSPRQGAEAFF.

The chain combines TRBV7-9 with TRBJ2-1; D unresolved. The CDR3 is 13 amino acids. The V end was cut by 5 bases, the J end by 4 bases, with 9 bases between. CDR1 and CDR2 (germline): SEHNR, FQNEAQ (reference sequence). The CDR3 region is CASSLGRYNEQFF. CDR3 DNA sequence: TGTGCCAGCAGCCTAGGCCGGTACAATGAGCAGTTCTTC.

This chain links TRBV28 with TRBJ1-1; D possibly corresponds to TRBD1 (5 bases). CDR3 length: 15 residues. Germline assignment: CDR1 MDHEN and CDR2 SYDVKM. The V gene lost 2 bases and the J gene lost 0 bases, with 10 bases spanning the gap. CDR3 coding DNA: TGTGCCAGCAGTTTAGGGGGGGGGATGAACACTGAAGCTTTCTTT. This gives the protein CASSLGGGMNTEAFF.

The V gene is TRBV6-6, the J gene TRBJ2-7, with D perhaps TRBD1 (6 bases). The germline V gene encodes CDR1 MNHNY and CDR2 SVGAGI (reference sequence). This CDR3 region has 13 residues. V dropped 6 bases and J dropped 2 bases, with 11 bases sitting between them. The CDR3 sequence: CASRKTGAYEQYF. For the CDR3, the DNA is TGTGCCAGCAGAAAGACAGGAGCCTACGAGCAGTACTTC.

The chain combines TRBV29-1 with TRBJ2-1; 10 bases fit TRBD1. Germline V CDR1 and CDR2: SQVTM, ANQGSEA. V lost 4 bases to trimming and J lost 6 bases; unmatched junction nucleotides: 9. This CDR3 comprises 15 residues. The CDR3 is CSVATDRGKPNEQFF. CDR3 coding DNA: TGCAGCGTTGCGACGGACAGGGGGAAACCCAATGAGCAGTTCTTC.

In its sample, this clone was seen once. This chain joins TRBV7-9 and TRBJ2-5; perhaps TRBD1 as D (5 bases). CDR1 and CDR2 (germline): SEHNR, FQNEAQ (reference sequence). V was shortened by 5 bases and J by 13 bases, with 17 bases between the two germline ends. The CDR3 has 12 amino acids. This CDR3 reads CASSPGLGWLYF. CDR3 bases: TGTGCCAGCAGCCCAGGGTTAGGTTGGCTGTACTTC. The whole variable domain, remainder taken from reference TRBV7-9 and TRBJ2-5, is DTGVSQNPRHKITKRGQNVTFRCDPISEHNRLYWYRQTLGQGPEFLTYFQNEAQLEKSRLLSDRFSAERPKGSFSTLEIQRTEQGDSAMYLCASSPGLGWLYFGPGTRLLVL.

The rearrangement links TRBV10-3 to TRBJ2-7; D unclear. V was pared by 3 bases and J by 6 bases, with 6 bases between. This CDR3 is built from 11 residues. In germline, CDR1 is ENHRY, CDR2 SYGVKD. CDR3 region: CAISDPFEQYF. CDR3 sequence (DNA): TGTGCCATCAGTGACCCGTTCGAGCAGTACTTC.

The V gene is TRBV7-8, the J gene TRBJ1-5; possible D gene TRBD1, 5 bases. In germline, CDR1 is SGHVS, CDR2 FQNEAQ. This CDR3 comprises 12 residues. The V gene lost 9 bases and the J gene lost 6 bases, with 12 bases spanning the gap. The CDR3 protein is CASNGGGQPQHF. The DNA for the CDR3 is TGTGCCAGTAACGGGGGAGGTCAGCCCCAGCATTTT.

The CDR3 bases are TGTGCCAGCAGCCACCCCAGGGGGCAGACGGGCTATGGCTACACCTTC. This gives the protein CASSHPRGQTGYGYTF. The rearrangement joins TRBV7-2 to TRBJ1-2, with 8 bases that match TRBD1. There are 16 residues in the CDR3. Germline V lookup: CDR1 SGHTA, CDR2 FQGNSA. Trimming took 5 bases from V and 4 from J; bases not matched to a gene: 12.

Judged by abundance, this clone is medium-sized (0.01 to 0.1%). The chain links TRBV5-4 to TRBJ2-4, with D tentatively TRBD1 (7 bases). CDR1 is SGHNT, CDR2 YYREEE, per germline (reference sequence). This CDR3 comprises 15 residues. The V gene lost 2 bases and the J gene lost 5 bases, with 14 bases spanning the gap. The CDR3 region is CASSFGGGTQNIQYF. The CDR3 DNA follows: TGTGCCAGCAGCTTTGGAGGGGGCACCCAAAACATTCAGTACTTC.

The chain has TRBV28 and TRBJ1-5, with a possible D match to TRBD1 (5 bases). The CDR3 is 15 residues long. V was clipped by 3 bases and J by 2 bases, with 11 bases between them. CDR1 is MDHEN, CDR2 SYDVKM, per germline. The CDR3 nucleotides are TGTGCCAGCAGTTTGTTAGGGGAGGGCAATCAGCCCCAGCATTTT. It is translated as CASSLLGEGNQPQHF.

This chain uses TRBV14 with TRBJ2-7; D may be TRBD2 (6 bases). CDR1 is SGHDN and CDR2 is FVKESK in the germline V gene. CDR3 length: 15 amino acids. V dropped 0 bases and J dropped 5 bases, with 14 bases sitting between them. The CDR3 nucleotides read TGTGCCAGCAGCCAAGATTGGGATAGGAGGGACGAGCAGTACTTC. Amino acids: CASSQDWDRRDEQYF. Using reference TRBV14 and TRBJ2-7 for the parts outside the CDR3, the full variable domain is EAGVTQFPSHSVIEKGQTVTLRCDPISGHDNLYWYRRVMGKEIKFLLHFVKESKQDESGMPNNRFLAERTGGTYSTLKVQPAELEDSGVYFCASSQDWDRRDEQYFGPGTRLTVT.

Regarding this clone: A junction boundary mismatches the germline segment, possibly from a read error. This sample includes further DNA sequences coding for the same CDR3. This rearrangement joins TRBV29-1 to TRBJ2-2; 7 bases are a match to TRBD2. This CDR3 spans 16 amino acids. CDR1 SQVTM and CDR2 ANQGSEA come from the germline V gene. The CDR3 DNA reads TGCAGCGTTGGGGGAGGGGTAAGAGTCGGCACCGGGGAGCTGGTTTTT. Its protein product is CSVGGGVRVGTGELVF.

This sequence joins TRBV6-1 and TRBJ2-5; tentative D call: TRBD1 (6 bases). The CDR3 loop spans 14 amino acids. CDR1 and CDR2 (germline): MNHNS, SASEGT. The V gene lost 5 bases and the J gene lost 0 bases, with 10 bases spanning the gap. For the CDR3, the DNA is TGTGCCAGCAGTTCTACAGGGTACCAAGAGACCCAGTACTTC. Its protein is CASSSTGYQETQYF.